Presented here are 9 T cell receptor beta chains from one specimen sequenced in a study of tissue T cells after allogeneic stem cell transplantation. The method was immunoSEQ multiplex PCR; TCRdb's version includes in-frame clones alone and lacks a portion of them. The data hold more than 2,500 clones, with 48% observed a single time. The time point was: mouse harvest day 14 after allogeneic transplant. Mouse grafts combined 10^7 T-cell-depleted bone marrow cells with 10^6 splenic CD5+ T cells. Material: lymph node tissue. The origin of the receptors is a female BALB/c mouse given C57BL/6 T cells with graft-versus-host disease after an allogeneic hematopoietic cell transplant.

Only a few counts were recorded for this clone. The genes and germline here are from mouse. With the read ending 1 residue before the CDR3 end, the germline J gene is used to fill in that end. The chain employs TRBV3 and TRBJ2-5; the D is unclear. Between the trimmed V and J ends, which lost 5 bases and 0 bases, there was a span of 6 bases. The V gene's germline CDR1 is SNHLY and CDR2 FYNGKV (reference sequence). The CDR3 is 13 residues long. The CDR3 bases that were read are TGTGCCAGCAGCGTACTTAACCAAGACACCCAGTAC. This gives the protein CASSVLNQDTQY. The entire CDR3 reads CASSVLNQDTQYF.

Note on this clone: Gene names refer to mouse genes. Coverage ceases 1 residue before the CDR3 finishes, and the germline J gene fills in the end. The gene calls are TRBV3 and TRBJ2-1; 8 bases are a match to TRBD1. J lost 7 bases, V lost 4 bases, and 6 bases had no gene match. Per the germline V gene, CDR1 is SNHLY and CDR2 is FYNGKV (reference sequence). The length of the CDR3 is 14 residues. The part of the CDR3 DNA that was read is TGTGCCAGCAGCTCCGGACAGGGTGGAGCTGAGCAGTTC. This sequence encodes CASSSGQGGAEQF. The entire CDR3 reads CASSSGQGGAEQFF.

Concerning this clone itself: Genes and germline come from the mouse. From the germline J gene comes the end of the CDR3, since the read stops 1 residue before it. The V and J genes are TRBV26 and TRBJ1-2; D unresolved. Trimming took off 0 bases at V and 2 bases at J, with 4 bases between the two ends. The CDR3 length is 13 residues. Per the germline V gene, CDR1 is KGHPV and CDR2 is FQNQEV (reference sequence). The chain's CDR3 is CASSLSGNSDYTF. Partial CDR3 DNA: TGTGCCAGCAGTCTGTCCGGGAACTCCGACTACACC.

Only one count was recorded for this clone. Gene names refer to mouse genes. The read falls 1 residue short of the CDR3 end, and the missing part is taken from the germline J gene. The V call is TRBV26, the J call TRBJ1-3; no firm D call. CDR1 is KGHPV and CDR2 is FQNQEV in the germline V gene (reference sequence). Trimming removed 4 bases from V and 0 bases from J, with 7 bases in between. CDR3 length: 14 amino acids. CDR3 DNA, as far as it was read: TGTGCCAGCAGTCACGGGAATTCTGGAAATACGCTCTAT. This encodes CASSHGNSGNTLY. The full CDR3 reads CASSHGNSGNTLYF.

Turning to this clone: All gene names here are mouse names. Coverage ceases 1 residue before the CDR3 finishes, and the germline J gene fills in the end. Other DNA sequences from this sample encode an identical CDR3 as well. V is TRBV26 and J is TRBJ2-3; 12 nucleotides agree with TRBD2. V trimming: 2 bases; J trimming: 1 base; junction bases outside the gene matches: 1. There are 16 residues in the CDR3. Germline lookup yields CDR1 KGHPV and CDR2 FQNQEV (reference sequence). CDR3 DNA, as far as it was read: TGTGCCAGCAGTCTGCGACTGGGGGGGCGTGCAGAAACGCTGTAT. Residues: CASSLRLGGRAETLY. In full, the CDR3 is CASSLRLGGRAETLYF.

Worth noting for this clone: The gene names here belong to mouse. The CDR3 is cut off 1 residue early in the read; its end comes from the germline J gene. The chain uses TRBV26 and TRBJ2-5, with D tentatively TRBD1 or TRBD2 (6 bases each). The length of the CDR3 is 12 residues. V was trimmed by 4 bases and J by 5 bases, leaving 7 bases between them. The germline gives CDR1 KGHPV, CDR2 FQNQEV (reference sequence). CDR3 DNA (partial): TGTGCCAGCAGTCGGGGGCGAGACACCCAGTAC. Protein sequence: CASSRGRDTQY. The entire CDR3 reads CASSRGRDTQYF.

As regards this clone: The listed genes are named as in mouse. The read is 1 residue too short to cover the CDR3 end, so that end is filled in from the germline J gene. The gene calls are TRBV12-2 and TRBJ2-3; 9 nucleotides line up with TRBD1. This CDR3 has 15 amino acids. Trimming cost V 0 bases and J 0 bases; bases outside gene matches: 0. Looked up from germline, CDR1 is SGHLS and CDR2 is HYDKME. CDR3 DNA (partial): TGTGCCAGCTCTCTCGACAGGGGGAGTGCAGAAACGCTGTAT. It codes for CASSLDRGSAETLY. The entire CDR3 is CASSLDRGSAETLYF.

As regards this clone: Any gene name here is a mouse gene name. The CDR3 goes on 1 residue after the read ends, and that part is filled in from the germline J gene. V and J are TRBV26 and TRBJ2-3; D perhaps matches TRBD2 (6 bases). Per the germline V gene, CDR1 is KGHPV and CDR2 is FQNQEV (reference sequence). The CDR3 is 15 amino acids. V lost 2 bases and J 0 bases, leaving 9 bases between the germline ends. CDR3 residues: CASSLRWGSAETLYF. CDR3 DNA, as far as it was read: TGTGCCAGCAGTCTGAGGTGGGGGAGTGCAGAAACGCTGTAT.

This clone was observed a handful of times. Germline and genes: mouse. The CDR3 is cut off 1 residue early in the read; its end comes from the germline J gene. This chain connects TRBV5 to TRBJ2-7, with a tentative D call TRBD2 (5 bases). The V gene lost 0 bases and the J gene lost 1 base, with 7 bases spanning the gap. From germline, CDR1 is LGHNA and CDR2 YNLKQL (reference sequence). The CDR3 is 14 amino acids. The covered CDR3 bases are TGTGCCAGCAGCCAAGATAACTGGTCCTATGAACAGTAC. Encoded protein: CASSQDNWSYEQY. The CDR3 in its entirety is CASSQDNWSYEQYF.